This entry lists 3 T cell receptor beta chains sequenced from one sample in a study of cytomegalovirus exposure and HLA in healthy donors. Both 60 Vbeta primers and 13 Jbeta primers went into the PCR. TCRdb keeps only in-frame clones here, not all; method: immunoSEQ multiplex PCR. The sample contains around 150,000 clones, 80% of which appear only once. The sequenced material came from PBMCs. Source of these receptors: a woman between 50 and 59 years old in good health and CMV-seronegative.

The chain employs TRBV6-4 and TRBJ2-2; D might be TRBD1 (5 bases). The CDR3 sequence is 16 residues long. V was clipped by 4 bases and J by 0 bases, with 12 bases between them. Germline V lookup: CDR1 MRHNA, CDR2 SNTAGT. CDR3 DNA: TGTGCCAGCAGTGGACAGCCAGCGCCGAACACCGGGGAGCTGTTTTTT. It translates to CASSGQPAPNTGELFF.

The chain links TRBV11-3 to TRBJ2-1, with D perhaps matching TRBD1 (6 bases). Germline-derived CDR1 and CDR2 are SGHNT and YENEEA. This CDR3 contains 15 residues. V lost 5 bases to trimming and J lost 9 bases, with 20 bases between them. The CDR3 DNA reads as TGTGCCAGCAGCCAGCGCAGACCAGGGGCCAGTGAGCAGTTCTTC. It translates to CASSQRRPGASEQFF.

The chain recombines TRBV11-3 with TRBJ2-2; D gene ambiguous. The CDR3 sequence is 13 residues long. The V gene lost 0 bases and the J gene lost 7 bases, with 6 bases spanning the gap. Germline CDR1 SGHNT, CDR2 YENEEA. In DNA form, the CDR3 reads TGTGCCAGCAGCTTAGAGGGCGACGGGGAGCTGTTTTTT. Translating gives CASSLEGDGELFF.